This T cell receptor (beta chain) was captured by sequencing in a study of CD8+ T cells in alopecia areata. Study details: The study gave tofacitinib for 6 to 18 months, then 6 months off drug.

Treatment denoted: oral pan-JAK inhibitor, 5-10 mg twice daily. TCR sequencing used cDNA made by reverse transcription of extracted RNA. Sequencing was performed with immunoSEQ multiplex PCR; in TCRdb, only in-frame clones are kept and a portion is missing. The sample yields fewer than 110,000 clones, over 75% seen once. Study-wide results and caveats: Sequencing of scalp samples also captures resident alphabeta T cells of normal skin. Within the top 100, expanded CD8+ clones significantly decreased with tofacitinib, as did scalp clonality. Lesional scalp, notably in alopecia totalis/universalis, had clonality above that of normal scalp.

In regard to this clone: The target antigen is unknown.

V trimming: 1 base; J trimming: 2 bases; junction bases outside the gene matches: 4. Germline CDR1 and CDR2: SGHTA and FQGTGA. This CDR3 is built from 15 residues. V gene TRBV7-3 combines with J gene TRBJ2-7, with 8 nucleotides matching TRBD1. Sequences were derived from CD8+ T cells sorted from blood, sampled between weeks 30 and 35, from a patient treated with tofacitinib. This sequence originates from a human donor with alopecia areata. The CDR3 region is CASSLKGQGTYEQYF. The CDR3 DNA follows: TGTGCCAGCAGCTTAAAAGGACAGGGCACCTACGAGCAGTACTTC.